This T cell receptor beta chain is drawn from a study of blood T cell repertoires in COVID-19. Assay used: immunoSEQ multiplex PCR; TCRdb lists only in-frame clones, some missing. The sample gives 170,000 or so clones, 83% of which show up once; more than 1.5% is in the top ten. Unmatched junction bases numbered 11, after V lost 5 bases and J lost 2 bases. The V gene's germline CDR1 is MDHEN and CDR2 SYDVKM. This CDR3 has 17 amino acids. The chain is built from TRBV28 and TRBJ1-5; 8 bases fit TRBD1. Sequenced: peripheral blood. The clonotype comes from a human donor in a cohort sampled during active COVID-19. The CDR3 is CASSLQQGGTGNQPQHF. The CDR3 DNA reads as TGTGCCAGCAGTCTACAACAGGGGGGGACTGGCAATCAGCCCCAGCATTTT.